This T cell receptor (beta chain) stems from a study of cytotoxic CD8 clonotypes in ibrutinib-treated CLL. Study-level points and caveats: Clonality was higher at ibrutinib response and returned toward baseline at progression. Clonality at baseline surpassed age-matched healthy donors and tracked circulating CD8+ T-cell counts.

This clone has only one observation. No antigen is known for it. This CDR3 is 15 amino acids long. Germline V gene data show CDR1 as SGHRS and CDR2 as YFSETQ. V shed 4 bases and J shed 5 bases, with 18 bases lying between them. Sequencing was designed to attain a depth spanning 1 in 200,000 to 1 in 1 million T cells. TCRdb's table, derived via immunoSEQ multiplex PCR, lists solely in-frame clones and lacks some. The repertoire holds approximately 12,000 clones, with around 68% as singletons. The rearrangement joins TRBV5-1 to TRBJ1-1; no clear D. The source was PBMCs, collected before ibrutinib treatment. The source of this sequence is a human donor with chronic lymphocytic leukemia. The CDR3, as DNA: TGCGCCAGCAGCCTTTCTCGTGGAGGGAGTACTGAAGCTTTCTTT. Translated: CASSLSRGGSTEAFF. The complete variable domain, with remaining parts taken from reference TRBV5-1 and TRBJ1-1, reads KAGVTQTPRYLIKTRGQQVTLSCSPISGHRSVSWYQQTPGQGLQFLFEYFSETQRNKGNFPGRFSGRQFSNSRSEMNVSTLELGDSALYLCASSLSRGGSTEAFFGQGTRLTVV.